This T cell receptor (beta chain) was sequenced during a study of CD8+ T cells in alopecia areata. Study-level background: Tofacitinib continued for 6 to 18 months and was then withheld for 6 months.

RNA was isolated and reverse transcribed to cDNA, the sequencing template. Profiled with immunoSEQ multiplex PCR; TCRdb holds only in-frame clones, not every one. The sample has approximately 210,000 clones, under 70% seen once. Overall study results and limits: Many expanded lesional clones remained in scalp and blood on tofacitinib. Normal-skin resident alphabeta T cells also appear among scalp sample sequences.

With respect to this clone: What it binds is not known.

The treatment denotes: oral pan-JAK inhibitor, 5-10 mg twice daily. Researchers gathered lesional scalp punch biopsies and peripheral blood from patients with alopecia areata. CDR1 is SGHAT and CDR2 is FQNNGV in the germline V gene. The CDR3 spans 14 residues. V was pared by 4 bases and J by 10 bases, with 10 bases of the junction left unmatched. The genes are TRBV11-2 and TRBJ2-1; 7 bases are shared with TRBD2. The TCR comes from a human donor with alopecia areata. This material consisted of CD4+ T cells sorted from blood, taken at approximately week 42, from a patient treated with tofacitinib. The CDR3 region is CASSSQMAGEEQFF. The CDR3 DNA reads TGTGCCAGCAGCTCCCAAATGGCGGGGGAAGAGCAGTTCTTC.